These 25 T cell receptor beta chains came from one sample sequenced in a study of cytomegalovirus exposure and HLA in healthy donors. Profiling relied on immunoSEQ multiplex PCR, and the TCRdb table lists in-frame clones only, not all of them. In the table there are around 150,000 clones, about 90% of which are singletons. The sample comprised PBMCs. These receptors came from a woman younger than 35 in good health and CMV-seropositive.

The V and J genes are TRBV5-5 and TRBJ1-2; maybe TRBD1 (5 bases). The germline V gene encodes CDR1 SGHKS and CDR2 YYEKEE (reference sequence). The germline V and J ends were trimmed by 2 bases and 3 bases, with 8 bases remaining between them. There are 13 residues in the CDR3. CDR3 protein: CASSFQGDYGYTF. In DNA, the CDR3 is TGTGCCAGCAGCTTCCAGGGTGACTATGGCTACACCTTC.

The rearrangement uses TRBV5-8 and TRBJ2-7; TRBD1 is a possible D gene (5 bases). From germline, CDR1 is SGHTS and CDR2 YDEGEE. V shed 1 base and J shed 7 bases, with 12 bases lying between them. The CDR3 sequence is 13 residues long. The CDR3 DNA reads TGTGCCAGCAGCTTGAGGGCAGGGCGGGAGCAGTACTTC. Its translation is CASSLRAGREQYF.

J is TRBJ2-3 and V is TRBV25-1; 7 bases match TRBD1. V shed 4 bases, J shed 6 bases, and the junction held 13 bases outside the gene matches. The germline CDR1 and CDR2 sequences are MGHDK and SYGVNS. The CDR3 is 16 amino acids. The CDR3 DNA reads as TGTGCCAGCAGTGTCGTAGCCGAGGGGGCCCGGGATACGCAGTATTTT. Translated, it gives CASSVVAEGARDTQYF.

Note on this clone: The same CDR3 also results from other DNA sequences found in this sample. The rearrangement uses TRBV9 and TRBJ2-1; 9 nucleotides agree with TRBD1. The CDR3 totals 15 residues. V was clipped by 0 bases and J by 4 bases; unmatched bases: 2. Germline assignment: CDR1 SGDLS and CDR2 YYNGEE. This CDR3 is CASSVGQGEYNEQFF. In nucleotides, the CDR3 is TGTGCCAGCAGCGTAGGACAGGGGGAATACAATGAGCAGTTCTTC.

The gene calls are TRBV18 and TRBJ1-3; 8 bases line up with TRBD1. The V gene's germline CDR1 is KGHSH and CDR2 LQKENI. CDR3 length: 13 residues. The J segment lost 8 bases and the V segment lost 3 bases, leaving 3 bases of the junction unmatched. CDR3 nucleotides: TGTGCCAGCTCACCTCAGACAGGGGACACCATATATTTT. Amino acids: CASSPQTGDTIYF.

The rearrangement uses TRBV6-1 and TRBJ1-1, with 8 positions matching TRBD1. Germline V CDR1 and CDR2: MNHNS, SASEGT. The V segment lost 1 base and the J segment 4 bases; nucleotides outside the gene matches: 2. The length of the CDR3 is 14 residues. CDR3 in amino acids: CASSEVTGGTEAFF. CDR3 bases: TGTGCCAGCAGTGAAGTAACAGGGGGCACTGAAGCTTTCTTT.

The chain carries TRBV28 and TRBJ2-2, with 13 positions matching TRBD2. From germline, CDR1 is MDHEN and CDR2 SYDVKM. Trimming cost V 10 bases and J 7 bases; bases outside gene matches: 6. The CDR3 has 14 amino acids. In DNA form, the CDR3 reads TGTGCCACCAGACTAGCGGGAGGAATCGGGGAGCTGTTTTTT. Translated, it gives CATRLAGGIGELFF.

This clone showed up just once. The chain has TRBV5-1 and TRBJ1-4; no clear D gene. The CDR3 loop spans 14 amino acids. V shed 1 base and J shed 4 bases, with 8 bases lying between them. In germline, CDR1 is SGHRS, CDR2 YFSETQ. CDR3 sequence: CASSLLADNEKLFF. The CDR3, as DNA: TGCGCCAGCAGCTTGCTAGCGGATAATGAAAAACTGTTTTTT.

The chain recombines TRBV19 with TRBJ1-3; tentatively, D is TRBD1 (6 bases). Germline V gives CDR1 LNHDA, CDR2 SQIVND (reference sequence). Trimming took off 4 bases at V and 6 bases at J, with 13 bases between the two ends. The CDR3 spans 14 residues. The CDR3 loop reads CASSTRGRENTIYF. In DNA form, the CDR3 reads TGTGCCAGTAGTACGCGGGGGCGTGAAAACACCATATATTTT.

The chain joins TRBV5-1 to TRBJ1-2; 10 bases agree with TRBD1. Germline V gene sequence: CDR1 SGHRS, CDR2 YFSETQ. The CDR3 is 14 residues long. Trimming cost V 3 bases and J 8 bases; bases outside gene matches: 7. DNA of the CDR3: TGCGCCAGCAGCTGGGAGACAGGGGGCAGAGGCTACACCTTC. Amino acid sequence: CASSWETGGRGYTF.

This chain connects TRBV5-4 to TRBJ2-1; 12 bases fit TRBD2. The J segment lost 7 bases and the V segment lost 3 bases, leaving 8 bases of the junction unmatched. CDR3 length: 16 amino acids. CDR1 is SGHNT, CDR2 YYREEE, per germline (reference sequence). CDR3 in amino acids: CASSSRLAGDRNEQFF. The CDR3 bases are TGTGCCAGCAGCTCCAGACTAGCGGGAGATAGAAATGAGCAGTTCTTC.

This chain connects TRBV2 to TRBJ1-5; 7 positions match TRBD1. From germline, CDR1 is SNHLY and CDR2 FYNNEI. The CDR3 runs to 16 residues. V shed 0 bases and J 3 bases; nucleotides not matched to a gene: 5. The CDR3 region is CASSEARTGLNQPQHF. The CDR3 DNA reads TGTGCCAGCAGTGAAGCTCGGACAGGCCTCAATCAGCCCCAGCATTTT.

The chain links TRBV25-1 to TRBJ2-5; D is perhaps TRBD2 (5 bases). Trimming pared 1 base from V and 4 bases from J, leaving 16 bases between. The germline gives CDR1 MGHDK, CDR2 SYGVNS. CDR3 size: 16 residues. CDR3 coding DNA: TGTGCCAGCAGTGAATTAGGATTTGCGGGTCTAGAGACCCAGTACTTC. This codes for CASSELGFAGLETQYF.

The rearrangement uses TRBV11-1 and TRBJ2-3; D possibly corresponds to TRBD1 (6 bases). Germline V gives CDR1 SGHAT, CDR2 FQDESV (reference sequence). The CDR3 is 15 amino acids. Trimming left V 3 bases short and J 4 bases short, with 14 bases between. CDR3: CASSFQGNIPDTQYF. The CDR3 coding sequence is TGTGCCAGCAGCTTTCAGGGGAACATCCCAGATACGCAGTATTTT.

This chain connects TRBV7-6 to TRBJ1-2, with D perhaps matching TRBD1 (5 bases). The CDR3 totals 16 residues. Trimming took off 6 bases at V and 5 bases at J, with 22 bases between the two ends. Germline V gene sequence: CDR1 SGHVS, CDR2 FNYEAQ. The CDR3 coding sequence is TGTGCCAGCAGTCCCTCTGACAGACGGAACGGTTATGGCTACACCTTC. Translation gives CASSPSDRRNGYGYTF.

This chain links TRBV30 with TRBJ2-2, with TRBD1 matching 10 bases. This CDR3 comprises 14 residues. CDR1 GTSNPN and CDR2 SVGIG come from the germline V gene (reference sequence). J was trimmed by 6 bases and V by 8 bases; bases with no gene match: 9. CDR3 amino acids: CARDRGPIAGELFF. The CDR3 coding sequence is TGTGCCCGGGACAGGGGCCCTATTGCCGGGGAGCTGTTTTTT.

In nucleotides, the CDR3 is TGTGCCACCAGCAGATCATCGACAGGGGATCAGCCCCAGCATTTT. It codes for CATSRSSTGDQPQHF. This chain connects TRBV15 to TRBJ1-5, with 8 bases lining up with TRBD1. Germline loops: CDR1 LNHNV, CDR2 YYDKDF (reference sequence). The CDR3 spans 15 residues. Trimming at V came to 2 bases and at J to 5 bases, leaving 5 bases not matched to a gene.

The CDR3 region has the DNA TGCGCCAGCAGCTTAAGCGGGAGTGGCTACGAGCAGTACTTC. Its translation: CASSLSGSGYEQYF. The chain carries TRBV5-1 and TRBJ2-7; 8 positions match TRBD2. Germline V gene data show CDR1 as SGHRS and CDR2 as YFSETQ. The junction had 4 bases not matched to a gene; V was cut back by 2 bases and J by 3 bases. This CDR3 is built from 14 residues.

The J gene is TRBJ1-1, the V gene TRBV5-8; maybe TRBD1 (6 bases). The germline gives CDR1 SGHTS, CDR2 YDEGEE. The CDR3 length is 15 residues. V lost 10 bases and J 1 base, leaving 20 bases between the germline ends. Here the CDR3 DNA reads TGTGCCGGTTTCAGGGGAAGGAGGCCGAACACTGAAGCTTTCTTT. Translated: CAGFRGRRPNTEAFF.

The chain has TRBV11-2 and TRBJ2-3, with D possibly matching TRBD1 (6 bases). The ends were cut back, 3 bases at V and 3 bases at J, with 16 bases in the middle. CDR1 SGHAT and CDR2 FQNNGV come from the germline V gene. CDR3 length: 16 residues. The CDR3 region has the DNA TGTGCCAGCAGCTTCCTAGGGGGTGGTGTGACAGATACGCAGTATTTT. This encodes CASSFLGGGVTDTQYF.

The chain carries TRBV4-3 and TRBJ2-3; D gene ambiguous. Germline V gene sequence: CDR1 LGHNA, CDR2 YSLEER. CDR3 length: 16 amino acids. V was clipped by 0 bases and J by 3 bases, with 13 bases between them. The CDR3 sequence: CASSQEYPGLTDTQYF. The CDR3 bases are TGCGCCAGCAGCCAAGAGTATCCGGGTTTGACAGATACGCAGTATTTT.

This chain uses TRBV15 with TRBJ2-7; tentatively, D is TRBD2 (5 bases). V shed 5 bases and J shed 7 bases, with 15 bases lying between them. This CDR3 region has 13 residues. The germline CDR1 and CDR2 sequences are LNHNV and YYDKDF (reference sequence). The CDR3 nucleotides read TGTGCCACCAGCGGTCCACTTGAGCGGGAGCAGTACTTC. Its protein product is CATSGPLEREQYF.

This clone was detected only once. The chain carries TRBV6-1 and TRBJ1-2, with D possibly TRBD1 on 6 matching bases. V was shortened by 1 base and J by 2 bases, with 11 bases between the two germline ends. Germline-derived CDR1 and CDR2 are MNHNS and SASEGT. The CDR3 contains 15 residues. CDR3 nucleotides: TGTGCCAGCAGTGAAGGACAGGAGCCCAACTATGGCTACACCTTC. Protein: CASSEGQEPNYGYTF.

This chain connects TRBV27 to TRBJ2-7, with D perhaps matching TRBD1 (6 bases). This CDR3 region has 12 residues. Between the trimmed V and J ends, which lost 5 bases and 5 bases, there was a span of 10 bases. Germline CDR1 MNHEY, CDR2 SMNVEV (reference sequence). CDR3 coding DNA: TGTGCCAGCAGTGAACAGGGTAACGAGCAGTACTTC. Amino acid sequence: CASSEQGNEQYF.

V gene TRBV30 combines with J gene TRBJ1-6; 11 bases map to TRBD1. The CDR3 loop spans 16 amino acids. The ends lost 2 bases at V and 10 bases at J; junction bases unmatched: 10. CDR1 and CDR2 (germline): GTSNPN, SVGIG (reference sequence). The CDR3 reads CAWSIMLGQGESPLHF. The CDR3, as DNA: TGTGCCTGGAGTATTATGTTGGGACAGGGGGAATCACCCCTCCACTTT.